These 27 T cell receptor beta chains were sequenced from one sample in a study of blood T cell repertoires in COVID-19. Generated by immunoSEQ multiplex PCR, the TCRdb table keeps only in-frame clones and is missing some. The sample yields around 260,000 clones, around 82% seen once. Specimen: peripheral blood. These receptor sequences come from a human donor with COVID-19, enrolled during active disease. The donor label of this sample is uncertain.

The CDR3 coding sequence is TGTGCCAGCAGTTCCAAGATCGGACAGGGGAATCGGTCACCCCTCCACTTT. This encodes CASSSKIGQGNRSPLHF. This chain joins TRBV6-2 or TRBV6-3 and TRBJ1-6, with 9 bases lining up with TRBD1. V shed 4 bases and J 10 bases; nucleotides not matched to a gene: 14. Looked up from germline, CDR1 is MNHEY and CDR2 is SVGEGT. The CDR3 has 17 residues.

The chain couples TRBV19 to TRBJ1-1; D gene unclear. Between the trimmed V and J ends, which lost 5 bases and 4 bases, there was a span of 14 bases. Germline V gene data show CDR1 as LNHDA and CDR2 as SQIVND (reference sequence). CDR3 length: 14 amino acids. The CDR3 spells CASSGGVWTTEAFF. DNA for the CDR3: TGTGCCAGTAGTGGCGGGGTTTGGACCACTGAAGCTTTCTTT.

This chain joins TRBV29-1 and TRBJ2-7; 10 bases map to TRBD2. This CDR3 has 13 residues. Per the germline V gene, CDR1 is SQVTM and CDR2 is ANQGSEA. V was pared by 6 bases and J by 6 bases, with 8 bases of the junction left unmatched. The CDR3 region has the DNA TGCAGCGTCGGGGAGCTAGCGGGAGTCGAGCAGTACTTC. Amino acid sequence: CSVGELAGVEQYF.

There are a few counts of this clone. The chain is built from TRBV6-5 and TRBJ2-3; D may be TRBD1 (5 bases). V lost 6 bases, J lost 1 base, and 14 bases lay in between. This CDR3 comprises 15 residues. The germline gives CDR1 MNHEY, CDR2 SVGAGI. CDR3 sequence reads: CASRTQAGGTDTQYF. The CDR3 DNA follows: TGTGCCAGCAGGACACAGGCTGGGGGCACAGATACGCAGTATTTT.

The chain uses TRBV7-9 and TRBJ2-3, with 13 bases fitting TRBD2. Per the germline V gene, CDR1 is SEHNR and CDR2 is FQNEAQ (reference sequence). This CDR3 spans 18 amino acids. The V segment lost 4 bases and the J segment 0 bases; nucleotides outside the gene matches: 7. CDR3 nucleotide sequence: TGTGCCAGCAGCTCCCTGGGACTAGCGGGAACTAGCACAGATACGCAGTATTTT. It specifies CASSSLGLAGTSTDTQYF.

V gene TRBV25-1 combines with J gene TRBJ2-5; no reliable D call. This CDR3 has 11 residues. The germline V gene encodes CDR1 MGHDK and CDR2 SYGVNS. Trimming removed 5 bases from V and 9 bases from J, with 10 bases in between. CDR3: CASSPIEAQYF. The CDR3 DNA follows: TGTGCCAGCAGTCCTATTGAGGCCCAGTACTTC.

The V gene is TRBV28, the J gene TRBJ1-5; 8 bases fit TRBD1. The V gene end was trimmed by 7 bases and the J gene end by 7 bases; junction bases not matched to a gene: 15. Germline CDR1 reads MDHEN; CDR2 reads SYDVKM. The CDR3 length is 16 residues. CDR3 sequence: CASTLGGGQGGQPQHF. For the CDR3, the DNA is TGTGCCAGCACCTTAGGGGGCGGACAGGGAGGCCAGCCCCAGCATTTT.

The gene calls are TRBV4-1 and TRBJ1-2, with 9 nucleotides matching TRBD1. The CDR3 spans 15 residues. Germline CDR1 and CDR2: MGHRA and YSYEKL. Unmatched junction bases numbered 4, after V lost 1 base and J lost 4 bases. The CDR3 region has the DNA TGCGCCAGCAGCCAAGGACAGGGGGGGCCCTATGGCTACACCTTC. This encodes CASSQGQGGPYGYTF.

CDR3: CASSETWTGYGYTF. The CDR3 bases are TGTGCCAGCAGTGAAACATGGACAGGCTATGGCTACACCTTC. The chain employs TRBV6-1 and TRBJ1-2, with 7 nucleotides matching TRBD1. In germline, CDR1 is MNHNS, CDR2 SASEGT. The trim removed 2 bases at V and 4 bases at J, leaving 4 bases unmatched. This CDR3 has 14 amino acids.

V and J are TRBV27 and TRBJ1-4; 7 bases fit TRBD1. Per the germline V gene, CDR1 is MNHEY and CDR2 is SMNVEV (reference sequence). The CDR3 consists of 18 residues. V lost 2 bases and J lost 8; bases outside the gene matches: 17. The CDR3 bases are TGTGCCAGCAGTTTAGGGACAGTGGACAACTTTTCACAAGAAAAACTGTTTTTT. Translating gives CASSLGTVDNFSQEKLFF.

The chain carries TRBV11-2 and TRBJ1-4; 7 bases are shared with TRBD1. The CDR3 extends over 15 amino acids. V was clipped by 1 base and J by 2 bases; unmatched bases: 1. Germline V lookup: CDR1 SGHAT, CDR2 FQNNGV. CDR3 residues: CASSLGGQTNEKLFF. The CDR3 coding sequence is TGTGCCAGCAGCTTAGGGGGACAGACTAATGAAAAACTGTTTTTT.

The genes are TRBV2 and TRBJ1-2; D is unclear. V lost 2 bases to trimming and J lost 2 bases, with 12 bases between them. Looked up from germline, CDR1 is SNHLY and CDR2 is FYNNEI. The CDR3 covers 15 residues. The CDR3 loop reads CASSESAGLNYGYTF. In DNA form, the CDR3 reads TGTGCCAGCAGTGAAAGCGCCGGATTGAACTATGGCTACACCTTC. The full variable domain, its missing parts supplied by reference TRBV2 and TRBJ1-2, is EPEVTQTPSHQVTQMGQEVILRCVPISNHLYFYWYRQILGQKVEFLVSFYNNEISEKSEIFDDQFSVERPDGSNFTLKIRSTKLEDSAMYFCASSESAGLNYGYTFGSGTRLTVV.

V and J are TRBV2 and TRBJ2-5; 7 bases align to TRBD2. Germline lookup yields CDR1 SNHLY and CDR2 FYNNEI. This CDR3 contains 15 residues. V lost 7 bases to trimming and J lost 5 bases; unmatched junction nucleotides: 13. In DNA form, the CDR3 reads TGTGCCAGCATGGCGGGAGTCGGCCGTTCGGAGACCCAGTACTTC. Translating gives CASMAGVGRSETQYF. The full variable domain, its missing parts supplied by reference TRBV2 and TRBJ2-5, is EPEVTQTPSHQVTQMGQEVILRCVPISNHLYFYWYRQILGQKVEFLVSFYNNEISEKSEIFDDQFSVERPDGSNFTLKIRSTKLEDSAMYFCASMAGVGRSETQYFGPGTRLLVL.

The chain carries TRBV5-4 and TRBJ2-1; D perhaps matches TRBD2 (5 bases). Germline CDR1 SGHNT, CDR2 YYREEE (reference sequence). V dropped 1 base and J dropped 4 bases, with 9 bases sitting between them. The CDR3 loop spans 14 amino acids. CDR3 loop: CASSLSVAYNEQFF. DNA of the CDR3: TGTGCCAGCAGCTTGTCAGTAGCGTACAATGAGCAGTTCTTC.

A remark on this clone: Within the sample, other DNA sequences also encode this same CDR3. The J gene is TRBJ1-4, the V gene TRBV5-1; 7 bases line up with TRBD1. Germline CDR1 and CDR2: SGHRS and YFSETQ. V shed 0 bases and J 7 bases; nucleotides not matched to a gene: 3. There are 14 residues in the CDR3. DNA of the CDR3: TGCGCCAGCAGCTTGGGGCAGGGGGGTGAAAAACTGTTTTTT. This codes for CASSLGQGGEKLFF. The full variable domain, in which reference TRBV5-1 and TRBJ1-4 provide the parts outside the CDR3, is KAGVTQTPRYLIKTRGQQVTLSCSPISGHRSVSWYQQTPGQGLQFLFEYFSETQRNKGNFPGRFSGRQFSNSRSEMNVSTLELGDSALYLCASSLGQGGEKLFFGSGTQLSVL.

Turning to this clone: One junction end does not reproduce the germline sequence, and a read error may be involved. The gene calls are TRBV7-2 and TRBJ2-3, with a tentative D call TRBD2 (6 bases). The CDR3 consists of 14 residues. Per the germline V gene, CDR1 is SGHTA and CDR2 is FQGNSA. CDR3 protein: CANSLAAVTDTQYF. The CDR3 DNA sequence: TGTGCCAACAGCTTAGCGGCAGTCACAGATACGCAGTATTTT. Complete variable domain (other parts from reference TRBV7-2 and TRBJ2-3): GAGVSQSPSNKVTEKGKDVELRCDPISGHTALYWYRQSLGQGLEFLIYFQGNSAPDKSGLPSDRFSAERTGGSVSTLTIQRTQQEDSAVYLCANSLAAVTDTQYFGPGTRLTVL.

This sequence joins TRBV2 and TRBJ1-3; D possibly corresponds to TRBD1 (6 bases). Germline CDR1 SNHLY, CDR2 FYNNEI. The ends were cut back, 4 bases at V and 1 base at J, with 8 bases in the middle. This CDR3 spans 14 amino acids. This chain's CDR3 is CASSAGASGNTIYF. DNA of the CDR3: TGTGCCAGCAGTGCAGGGGCTTCTGGAAACACCATATATTTT.

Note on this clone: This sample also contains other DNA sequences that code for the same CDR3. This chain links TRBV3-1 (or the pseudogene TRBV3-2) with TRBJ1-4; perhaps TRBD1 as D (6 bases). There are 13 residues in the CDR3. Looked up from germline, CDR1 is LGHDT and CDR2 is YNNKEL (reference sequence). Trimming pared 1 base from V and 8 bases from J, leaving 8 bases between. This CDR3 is CASSQAGEEKLFF. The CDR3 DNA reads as TGTGCCAGCAGCCAAGCAGGGGAAGAAAAACTGTTTTTT.

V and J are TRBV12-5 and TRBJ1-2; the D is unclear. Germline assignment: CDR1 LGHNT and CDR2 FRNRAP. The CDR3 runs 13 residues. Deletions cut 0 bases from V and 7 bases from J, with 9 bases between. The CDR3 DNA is TGTGCTAGTGGTTTGGTGGGAGCTGGTGGCTACACCTTC. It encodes CASGLVGAGGYTF.

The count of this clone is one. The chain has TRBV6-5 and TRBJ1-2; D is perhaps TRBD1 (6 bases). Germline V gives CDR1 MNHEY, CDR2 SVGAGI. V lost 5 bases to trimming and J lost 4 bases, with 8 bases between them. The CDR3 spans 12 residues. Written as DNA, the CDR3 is TGTGCCAGCAGTCGGACAGCCTATGGCTACACCTTC. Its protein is CASSRTAYGYTF.

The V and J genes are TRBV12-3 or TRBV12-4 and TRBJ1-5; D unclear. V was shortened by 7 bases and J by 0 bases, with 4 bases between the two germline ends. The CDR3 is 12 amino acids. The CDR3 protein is CASTYSNQPQHF. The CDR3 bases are TGTGCCAGCACCTATAGCAATCAGCCCCAGCATTTT.

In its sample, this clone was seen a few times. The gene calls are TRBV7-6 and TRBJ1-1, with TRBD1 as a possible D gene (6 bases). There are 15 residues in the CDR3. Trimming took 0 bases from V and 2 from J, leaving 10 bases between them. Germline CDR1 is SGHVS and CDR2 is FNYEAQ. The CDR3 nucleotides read TGTGCCAGCAGCTTAGCCGGGACACCTAACACTGAAGCTTTCTTT. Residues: CASSLAGTPNTEAFF.

The CDR3, as DNA: TGTGCCTGGAGTCCCATCAATAGCAATCAGCCCCAGCATTTT. This gives the protein CAWSPINSNQPQHF. The V gene is TRBV30, the J gene TRBJ1-5, with no clear D. From germline, CDR1 is GTSNPN and CDR2 SVGIG (reference sequence). Deletions cut 2 bases from V and 0 bases from J, with 8 bases between. The CDR3 sequence is 14 residues long. Drawing the rest from reference TRBV30 and TRBJ1-5, the complete variable domain is SQTIHQWPATLVQPVGSPLSLECTVEGTSNPNLYWYRQAAGRGLQLLFYSVGIGQISSEVPQNLSASRPQDRQFILSSKKLLLSDSGFYLCAWSPINSNQPQHFGDGTRLSIL.

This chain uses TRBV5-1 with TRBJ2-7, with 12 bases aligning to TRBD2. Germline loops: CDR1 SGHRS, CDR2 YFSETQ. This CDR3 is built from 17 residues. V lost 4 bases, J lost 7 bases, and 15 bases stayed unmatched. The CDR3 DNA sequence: TGCGCCAGCAGCCGGACACTGACTAGCGGGAGATCAGGAGAGCAGTACTTC. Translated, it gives CASSRTLTSGRSGEQYF.

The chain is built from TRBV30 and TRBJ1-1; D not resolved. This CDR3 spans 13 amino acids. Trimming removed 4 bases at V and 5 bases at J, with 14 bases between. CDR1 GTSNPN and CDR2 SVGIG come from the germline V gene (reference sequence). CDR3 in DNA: TGTGCCTGGACCCGCGGGGTCCGTACTGAAGCTTTCTTT. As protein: CAWTRGVRTEAFF.

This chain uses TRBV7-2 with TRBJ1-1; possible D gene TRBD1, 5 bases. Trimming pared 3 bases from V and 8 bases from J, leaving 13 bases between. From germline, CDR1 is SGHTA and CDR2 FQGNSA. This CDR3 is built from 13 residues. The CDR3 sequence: CASSFRVGAEAFF. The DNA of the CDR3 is TGTGCCAGCAGCTTTAGGGTAGGGGCCGAAGCTTTCTTT.

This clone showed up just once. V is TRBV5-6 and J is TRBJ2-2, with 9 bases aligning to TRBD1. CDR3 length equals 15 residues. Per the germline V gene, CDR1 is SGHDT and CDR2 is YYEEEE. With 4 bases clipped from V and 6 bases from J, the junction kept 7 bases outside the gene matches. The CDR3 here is CASSVDRGSPGELFF. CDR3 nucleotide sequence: TGTGCCAGCAGCGTCGACAGGGGGTCCCCCGGGGAGCTGTTTTTT.